This entry lists 6 T cell receptor beta chains sequenced from one sample in a study of cytomegalovirus exposure and HLA in healthy donors. Researchers ran the PCR with 60 Vbeta and 13 Jbeta primers. Sequenced by immunoSEQ multiplex PCR; TCRdb stores in-frame clones only, minus some. Found here are some 130,000 clones, about three quarters of them singletons; the top ten hold around 3.7%. The specimen sequenced was PBMCs. The receptor set was obtained from a male donor in good health and CMV-seronegative.

This clone was found a few times. The chain has TRBV4-1 and TRBJ2-3; the D gene is possibly TRBD2 (5 bases). The CDR3 totals 17 residues. V was trimmed by 1 base and J by 0 bases, leaving 14 bases between them. CDR1 is MGHRA, CDR2 YSYEKL, per germline. The CDR3 sequence: CASSQGPFAGSTDTQYF. CDR3 DNA sequence: TGCGCCAGCAGCCAAGGCCCTTTTGCGGGTAGCACAGATACGCAGTATTTT.

CDR3 nucleotide sequence: TGCGCCAGCAGAGGAGGACAGGGGCATACTGAAGCTTTCTTT. As protein: CASRGGQGHTEAFF. The J gene is TRBJ1-1, the V gene TRBV5-1; 9 bases are shared with TRBD1. Germline V gene lookup returns CDR1 SGHRS and CDR2 YFSETQ. The CDR3 has 14 residues. Trimming removed 5 bases from V and 5 bases from J; junction bases left unmatched: 7.

The J gene is TRBJ2-2, the V gene TRBV9; 9 bases match TRBD1. There are 18 residues in the CDR3. Looked up from germline, CDR1 is SGDLS and CDR2 is YYNGEE. V dropped 4 bases and J dropped 4; count of bases not matched to a gene: 14. CDR3 DNA: TGTGCCAGCAGCCCCCCTTCCGGGACAGGGAATAGCACCGGGGAGCTGTTTTTT. Its translation is CASSPPSGTGNSTGELFF. Using reference TRBV9 and TRBJ2-2 for the parts outside the CDR3, the full variable domain is DSGVTQTPKHLITATGQRVTLRCSPRSGDLSVYWYQQSLDQGLQFLIQYYNGEERAKGNILERFSAQQFPDLHSELNLSSLELGDSALYFCASSPPSGTGNSTGELFFGEGSRLTVL.

V usage is TRBV6-5 and J usage is TRBJ1-6, with TRBD1 as a possible D gene (6 bases). The CDR3 totals 15 residues. Trimming shortened V by 6 bases and J by 7 bases, and 16 bases separated the two germline ends. CDR1 and CDR2 (germline): MNHEY, SVGAGI. The CDR3 nucleotides read TGTGCCAGCAGCACCAACCTACAGGGCAATTCACCCCTCCACTTT. This sequence encodes CASSTNLQGNSPLHF.

This chain links TRBV2 with TRBJ1-4; D is undetermined. V was cut by 4 bases and J by 0 bases, with 9 bases left in between. Germline V gene lookup returns CDR1 SNHLY and CDR2 FYNNEI. This CDR3 spans 15 amino acids. CDR3 DNA sequence: TGTGCCAGCAGTGTACCGGGAACAACTAATGAAAAACTGTTTTTT. It encodes CASSVPGTTNEKLFF. The whole variable domain, remainder taken from reference TRBV2 and TRBJ1-4, is EPEVTQTPSHQVTQMGQEVILRCVPISNHLYFYWYRQILGQKVEFLVSFYNNEISEKSEIFDDQFSVERPDGSNFTLKIRSTKLEDSAMYFCASSVPGTTNEKLFFGSGTQLSVL.

The chain employs TRBV4-3 and TRBJ2-5, with TRBD1 matching over 7 bases. TRBJ2-7 matches the DNA end more closely, so the J call is doubtful. The germline CDR1 and CDR2 sequences are LGHNA and YSLEER. This CDR3 spans 13 amino acids. The CDR3 bases are TGCGCCAGCAGCCAAGAGACAGGGAACGAGCAGTACTTC. Protein sequence: CASSQETGNEQYF.